Below, 24 T cell receptor beta chains from the same sample are listed, as sequenced in a study of cytomegalovirus exposure and HLA in healthy donors. PCR used 60 Vbeta primers and 13 Jbeta primers. Clones were sequenced by immunoSEQ multiplex PCR, and TCRdb holds only the in-frame ones, with some missing. The data contain some 170,000 clones, about four fifths of them singletons. Sequencing input: PBMCs. The receptors derive from a female donor in good health and CMV-seronegative.

This chain connects TRBV7-9 to TRBJ2-7; 8 bases agree with TRBD2. The germline V gene encodes CDR1 SEHNR and CDR2 FQNEAQ (reference sequence). The trim removed 2 bases at V and 3 bases at J, leaving 9 bases unmatched. The CDR3 extends over 16 amino acids. The CDR3 loop is CASSLISGGPVYEQYF. CDR3 DNA sequence: TGTGCCAGCAGCTTAATCAGCGGGGGACCCGTCTACGAGCAGTACTTC.

The chain couples TRBV5-8 to TRBJ1-4, with 8 bases matching TRBD1. The CDR3 has 16 residues. J was trimmed by 8 bases and V by 4 bases; bases with no gene match: 13. Looked up from germline, CDR1 is SGHTS and CDR2 is YDEGEE. The CDR3 DNA reads TGTGCCAGCAGCGGGGGGGGTCAGGGGGCTGGAGAAAAACTGTTTTTT. It encodes CASSGGGQGAGEKLFF.

A word on this clone: Other DNA sequences of this sample code for an identical CDR3. The chain uses TRBV5-1 and TRBJ1-5; D remains unclear. Trimming cost V 0 bases and J 5 bases, with 6 bases left between them. In germline, CDR1 is SGHRS, CDR2 YFSETQ. CDR3 size: 13 residues. This CDR3 is CASSLDPDQPQHF. As DNA, the CDR3 is TGCGCCAGCAGCTTGGACCCAGATCAGCCCCAGCATTTT.

The V and J genes are TRBV28 and TRBJ2-1, with 14 bases matching TRBD2. V shed 4 bases, J shed 2 bases, and the junction held 7 bases outside the gene matches. Germline V gene lookup returns CDR1 MDHEN and CDR2 SYDVKM. This CDR3 has 18 amino acids. The CDR3 nucleotides read TGTGCCAGCAGTTCCGGGACTAGCGGGAGTTCACCCTACAATGAGCAGTTCTTC. It translates to CASSSGTSGSSPYNEQFF.

This chain joins TRBV4-2 and TRBJ2-4; possibly TRBD2 for D (6 bases). Per the germline V gene, CDR1 is LGHNA and CDR2 is YNFKEQ. The CDR3 is 16 residues long. With 4 bases removed from V and 0 bases from J, the gap between germline ends came to 13 bases. The CDR3 reads CASSPSLGLAKNIQYF. CDR3 nucleotide sequence: TGTGCCAGCAGCCCCAGCCTGGGACTAGCCAAAAACATTCAGTACTTC.

V is TRBV2 and J is TRBJ2-2; D is uncertain. Germline CDR1 SNHLY, CDR2 FYNNEI. This CDR3 is built from 16 residues. V dropped 7 bases and J dropped 4 bases, with 19 bases sitting between them. Here the CDR3 DNA reads TGTGCCAGCAACGCCCAGTCCGTAATGCTCACCGGGGAGCTGTTTTTT. Amino acid sequence: CASNAQSVMLTGELFF.

The chain carries TRBV28 and TRBJ2-1; tentative D call: TRBD1 (6 bases). Germline CDR1 MDHEN, CDR2 SYDVKM. The length of the CDR3 is 14 residues. Trimming took off 5 bases at V and 9 bases at J, with 17 bases between the two ends. This CDR3 reads CASSSGQSDGEQFF. The CDR3 bases are TGTGCCAGCAGTAGCGGACAGAGCGACGGTGAGCAGTTCTTC.

This clone came up once. The rearrangement links TRBV7-9 to TRBJ2-7; TRBD1 matches 10 bases. With V trimmed by 5 bases and J by 7 bases, 8 bases remained unmatched. This CDR3 is built from 14 residues. In germline, CDR1 is SEHNR, CDR2 FQNEAQ (reference sequence). CDR3 sequence (DNA): TGTGCCAGCAGCCAGCGACAGGGGGCGCGGGAGCAGTACTTC. Protein sequence: CASSQRQGAREQYF.

The chain uses TRBV9 and TRBJ2-5, with no clear D. The CDR3 is 13 residues long. V shed 0 bases and J shed 7 bases, with 10 bases lying between them. The germline V gene has CDR1 SGDLS and CDR2 YYNGEE. The CDR3 reads CASSVDPHLTQYF. In nucleotides, the CDR3 is TGTGCCAGCAGCGTAGACCCTCACTTGACCCAGTACTTC.

J is TRBJ1-1 and V is TRBV29-1, with D unresolved. The V end lost 3 bases, the J end lost 7 bases, and 18 bases lay between the germline ends. The length of the CDR3 is 14 residues. Germline CDR1 is SQVTM and CDR2 is ANQGSEA. CDR3 sequence: CSVEFLSRAVEAFF. CDR3 DNA: TGCAGCGTTGAGTTCTTGTCGCGTGCCGTTGAAGCTTTCTTT.

The chain has TRBV7-9 and TRBJ2-5; the D gene is possibly TRBD2 (6 bases). Germline CDR1 reads SEHNR; CDR2 reads FQNEAQ (reference sequence). This CDR3 is built from 13 residues. V was clipped by 1 base and J by 4 bases, with 7 bases between them. CDR3 region: CASSLVGGETQYF. For the CDR3, the DNA is TGTGCCAGCAGCTTAGTGGGGGGAGAGACCCAGTACTTC.

This chain uses TRBV6-5 with TRBJ2-1; 9 bases agree with TRBD1. This CDR3 is 14 amino acids long. V lost 6 bases and J lost 6; bases outside the gene matches: 6. Per the germline V gene, CDR1 is MNHEY and CDR2 is SVGAGI. CDR3 nucleotide sequence: TGTGCCAGCAGCCGGGACAGGGTAGTCAATGAGCAGTTCTTC. This sequence encodes CASSRDRVVNEQFF.

CDR3 residues: CASSSGQSAYGYTF. As DNA, the CDR3 is TGTGCCAGCAGTTCAGGACAGTCTGCCTATGGCTACACCTTC. The V and J genes are TRBV6-5 and TRBJ1-2; D is possibly TRBD1 (6 bases). The germline V gene has CDR1 MNHEY and CDR2 SVGAGI. Trimming shortened V by 4 bases and J by 4 bases, and 13 bases separated the two germline ends. The CDR3 is 14 amino acids.

The chain recombines TRBV4-1 with TRBJ2-3, with D maybe TRBD2 (6 bases). The V end was cut by 1 base, the J end by 4 bases, with 9 bases between. The CDR3 is made up of 14 amino acids. Germline CDR1 reads MGHRA; CDR2 reads YSYEKL. The CDR3 nucleotides read TGCGCCAGCAGCCAAGTGGGGGGAGCAGATACGCAGTATTTT. This sequence encodes CASSQVGGADTQYF.

This clone was recorded a few times. This sample includes further DNA sequences coding for the same CDR3. J is TRBJ2-1 and V is TRBV9, with D possibly TRBD1 on 5 matching bases. The CDR3 is made up of 14 amino acids. The ends were cut back, 2 bases at V and 3 bases at J, with 9 bases in the middle. Germline V lookup: CDR1 SGDLS, CDR2 YYNGEE. This CDR3 reads CASSVGDSYNEQFF. The CDR3 DNA sequence: TGTGCCAGCAGCGTCGGAGACAGCTACAATGAGCAGTTCTTC.

This chain uses TRBV4-1 with TRBJ1-4; TRBD1 might be the D (5 bases). Germline V gene lookup returns CDR1 MGHRA and CDR2 YSYEKL. V was trimmed by 1 base and J by 8 bases, leaving 14 bases between them. This CDR3 has 15 residues. CDR3 coding DNA: TGCGCCAGCAGCCAAGGTCTACGACAGAAAGAAAAACTGTTTTTT. Protein product: CASSQGLRQKEKLFF.

This clone has more than one count but fewer than ten. V is TRBV29-1 and J is TRBJ2-2; TRBD2 matches at 8 bases. The ends lost 7 bases at V and 5 bases at J; junction bases unmatched: 12. Germline V gives CDR1 SQVTM, CDR2 ANQGSEA. This CDR3 region has 15 residues. The CDR3 nucleotides read TGCAGCGGAAGTTTCGGACTAGCCGGAACCGGGGAGCTGTTTTTT. This sequence encodes CSGSFGLAGTGELFF.

The rearrangement joins TRBV6-4 to TRBJ2-5; 7 bases fit TRBD2. The J call may be incorrect, as the DNA end agrees better with TRBJ2-7. Per the germline V gene, CDR1 is MRHNA and CDR2 is SNTAGT. The CDR3 covers 15 residues. Written as DNA, the CDR3 is TGTGCCAGCAGTGACTCAACTAGCGAAAACTACGAGCAGTACTTC. This sequence encodes CASSDSTSENYEQYF.

V gene TRBV10-3 combines with J gene TRBJ2-6, with 7 positions matching TRBD1. V was clipped by 6 bases and J by 2 bases; unmatched bases: 7. From germline, CDR1 is ENHRY and CDR2 SYGVKD. CDR3 length equals 16 residues. The CDR3 DNA sequence: TGTGCCATCAGCTATGGAGACAGGGCTGGGGCCAACGTCCTGACTTTC. This translates into CAISYGDRAGANVLTF.

The chain couples TRBV4-1 to TRBJ2-7, with TRBD1 matching 8 bases. V lost 4 bases and J lost 7; bases outside the gene matches: 3. The germline V gene has CDR1 MGHRA and CDR2 YSYEKL. The CDR3 is 12 amino acids. This CDR3 reads CASSRTGKEQYF. The DNA of the CDR3 is TGCGCCAGCAGCCGGACAGGGAAGGAGCAGTACTTC.

This clone was detected only a few times. V and J are TRBV6-1 and TRBJ1-1; D might be TRBD1 (5 bases). Trimming removed 10 bases from V and 3 bases from J, with 12 bases in between. The CDR3 loop spans 12 amino acids. Looked up from germline, CDR1 is MNHNS and CDR2 is SASEGT. The CDR3 DNA follows: TGTGCCATTACCCAGGGATACACTGAAGCTTTCTTT. It yields the protein CAITQGYTEAFF.

The chain uses TRBV5-1 and TRBJ2-3; 12 bases match TRBD2. The J segment lost 2 bases and the V segment lost 3 bases, leaving 4 bases of the junction unmatched. The germline gives CDR1 SGHRS, CDR2 YFSETQ. The CDR3 has 16 amino acids. The CDR3 loop reads CASSSGLAGPTDTQYF. CDR3 nucleotide sequence: TGCGCCAGCAGCTCCGGACTAGCGGGGCCCACAGATACGCAGTATTTT.

The chain is built from TRBV5-1 and TRBJ2-5; D is undetermined. V gave up 1 base and J gave up 5 bases, with 6 bases separating them. This CDR3 has 12 residues. Germline assignment: CDR1 SGHRS and CDR2 YFSETQ. The CDR3 DNA follows: TGCGCCAGCAGCTTGCCACGGGAGACCCAGTACTTC. It translates to CASSLPRETQYF.

The genes are TRBV19 and TRBJ1-1; TRBD1 aligns across 9 bases. The CDR3 extends over 16 amino acids. Germline trimming cut 3 bases from V and 5 bases from J; bases unmatched to any gene: 10. Germline V lookup: CDR1 LNHDA, CDR2 SQIVND (reference sequence). The CDR3 coding sequence is TGTGCCAGTAGTATTAAAGGACAGGGGTTTGGAACTGAAGCTTTCTTT. Translating gives CASSIKGQGFGTEAFF.